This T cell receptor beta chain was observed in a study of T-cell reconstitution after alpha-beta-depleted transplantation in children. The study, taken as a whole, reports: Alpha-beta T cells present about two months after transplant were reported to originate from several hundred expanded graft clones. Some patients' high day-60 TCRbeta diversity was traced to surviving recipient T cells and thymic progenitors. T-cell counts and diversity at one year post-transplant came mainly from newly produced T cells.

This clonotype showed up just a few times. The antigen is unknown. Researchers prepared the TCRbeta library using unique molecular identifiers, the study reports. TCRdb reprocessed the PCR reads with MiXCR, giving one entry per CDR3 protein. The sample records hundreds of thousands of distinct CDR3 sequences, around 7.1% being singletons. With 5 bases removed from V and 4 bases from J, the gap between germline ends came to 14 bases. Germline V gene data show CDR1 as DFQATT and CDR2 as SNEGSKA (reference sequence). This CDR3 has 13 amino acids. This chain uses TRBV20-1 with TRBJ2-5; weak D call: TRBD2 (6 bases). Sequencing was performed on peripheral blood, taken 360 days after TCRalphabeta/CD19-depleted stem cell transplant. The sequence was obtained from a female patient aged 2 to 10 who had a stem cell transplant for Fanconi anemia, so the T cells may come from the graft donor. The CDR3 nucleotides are TGCAGTGCTCGCCGGGGGATATCAGAGACCCAGTACTTC. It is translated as CSARRGISETQYF.